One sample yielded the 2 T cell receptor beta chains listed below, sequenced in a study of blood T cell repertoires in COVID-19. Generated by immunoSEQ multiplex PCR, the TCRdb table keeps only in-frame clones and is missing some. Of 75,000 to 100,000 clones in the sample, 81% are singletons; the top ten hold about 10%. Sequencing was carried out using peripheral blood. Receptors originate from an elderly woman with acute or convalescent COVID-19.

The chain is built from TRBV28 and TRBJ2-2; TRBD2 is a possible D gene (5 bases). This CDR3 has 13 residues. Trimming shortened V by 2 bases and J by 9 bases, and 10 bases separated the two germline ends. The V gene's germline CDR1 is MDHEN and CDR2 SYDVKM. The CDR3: CASSLRGIRELFF. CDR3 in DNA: TGTGCCAGCAGTTTAAGAGGGATCCGGGAGCTGTTTTTT.

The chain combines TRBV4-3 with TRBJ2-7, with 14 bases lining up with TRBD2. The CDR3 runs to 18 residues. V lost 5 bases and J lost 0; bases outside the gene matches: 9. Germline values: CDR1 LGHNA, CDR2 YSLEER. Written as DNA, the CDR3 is TGCGCCAGCAGCTCAGGGACTAGCGGGGGTCTTTTCTCCTACGAGCAGTACTTC. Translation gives CASSSGTSGGLFSYEQYF.